These 2 T cell receptor beta chains originate from one sample sequenced in a study of prognosis after radiotherapy for stage I lung cancer. Using two-round multiplex PCR, the authors amplified TCR beta CDR3 from genomic DNA. Every TRBV and TRBJ gene had its own specific primer in first-round PCR. TCRdb re-called the multiplex PCR reads through MiXCR, storing one row per CDR3 protein. This table holds tens of thousands of distinct CDR3 sequences, around 40% found once. The source was PBMCs, collected before or after stereotactic body radiation therapy (not recorded which). Source of these receptors: a donor at least 50 years old with non-small cell lung cancer.

The genes are TRBV5-1 and TRBJ2-2; no definite D call. CDR3 length: 15 amino acids. Germline V gene lookup returns CDR1 SGHRS and CDR2 YFSETQ. Trimming took off 4 bases at V and 9 bases at J, with 19 bases between the two ends. CDR3 in amino acids: CASSPDGHSPWELFF. In DNA, the CDR3 is TGCGCCAGCAGCCCTGATGGCCACTCCCCCTGGGAGCTGTTTTTT.

In the case of this clonotype: A far larger clone is only one base removed, so a read error is likely. DNA of the CDR3: TGTGCCAGCGGCTTAGGGCCGGGTCAGCCCCAGCATTTT. It is translated as CASGLGPGQPQHF. The chain couples TRBV7-9 to TRBJ1-5, with D unclear. The length of the CDR3 is 13 residues. Germline loops: CDR1 SEHNR, CDR2 FQNEAQ (reference sequence).